This T cell receptor beta chain is drawn from a study of T cell responses to AZD1222 COVID-19 vaccine. The study, taken as a whole, reports: Rises in breadth and depth of Spike-specific TCRs came after two AZD1222 doses. Targets within unmutated variant regions were reportedly found for nearly half of spike-specific TCRs. Dominant at 160-218 and 743-854, vaccine-associated CD4 TCRs also spanned spike.

The CDR3 sequence is 17 residues long. Trimming removed 0 bases from V and 6 bases from J, with 19 bases in between. The germline gives CDR1 MNHEY, CDR2 SVGEGT. Some clones are missing from TCRdb's copy, which holds only in-frame ones; the method was immunoSEQ multiplex PCR. The table records about 150,000 clones, 91% of them present only once. About this clone itself: The target antigen is unknown.

The chain has TRBV6-2 or TRBV6-3 and TRBJ2-3; D is ambiguous. Sequenced material: peripheral blood, taken 28 days after the second dose of the MenACWY control vaccine. The receptor comes from an adult who received the MenACWY meningococcal vaccine as a control. The CDR3 loop reads CASSYSFQLPGVDTQYF. CDR3 coding DNA: TGTGCCAGCAGTTACTCCTTTCAGCTCCCGGGTGTGGATACGCAGTATTTT.